The T cell receptor (beta chain) under discussion was sequenced for a study of blood T cell repertoires in COVID-19. Whole-study context: Collection of acute and convalescent COVID-19 samples took place in the United States, Italy and Spain. In each case, the material was cDNA or gDNA derived from T cells, B-cell-depleted T cells, or PBMCs.

This clone was observed a few times. V lost 2 bases to trimming and J lost 9 bases; unmatched junction nucleotides: 6. The CDR3 totals 13 residues. Germline V lookup: CDR1 LGHNA, CDR2 YSLEER. Some clones are missing from TCRdb's copy, which holds only in-frame ones; the method was immunoSEQ multiplex PCR. The sample contains 310,000 or so clones, 75% to 90% of which appear only once. Participants' own reports of clinical history determined their cohort assignment. Either two negative PCRs, clearance, or symptom resolution qualified Cohort 3 donors as recovered. The TCR sequence derives from a woman in her 40s who had recovered from COVID-19. This chain joins TRBV4-3 and TRBJ2-5, with 7 bases aligning to TRBD2. The material sequenced was PBMCs or T cells enriched from blood (not recorded which). CDR3 loop: CASSQTTSRAQYF. CDR3 DNA sequence: TGCGCCAGCAGCCAAACGACTAGCAGGGCCCAGTACTTC.